The subject of this entry is one T cell receptor beta chain. The final CDR3 position lacks the conserved phenylalanine or tryptophan, pointing to a likely read error. Germline CDR1 and CDR2: SGHKS and YYEKEE (reference sequence). The V end lost 0 bases, the J end lost 3 bases, and 7 bases lay between the germline ends. The CDR3 has 14 amino acids. This specimen belongs to a study of neurological immune-mediated disorders. From the 5' RACE reads, TCRdb called clonotypes with MiXCR, one entry per CDR3 protein. The profile shows some 26,000 distinct CDR3 sequences, about 3% of them singletons. This chain uses TRBV5-5 with TRBJ2-1; D call uncertain. The sample consisted of PBMCs. The clonotype originates from a woman aged 25 to 39 with multiple sclerosis. The CDR3 sequence: CASSLASSYNEQFN. CDR3 in DNA: TGTGCCAGCAGCTTGGCGTCCAGCTACAATGAGCAGTTCAAC.